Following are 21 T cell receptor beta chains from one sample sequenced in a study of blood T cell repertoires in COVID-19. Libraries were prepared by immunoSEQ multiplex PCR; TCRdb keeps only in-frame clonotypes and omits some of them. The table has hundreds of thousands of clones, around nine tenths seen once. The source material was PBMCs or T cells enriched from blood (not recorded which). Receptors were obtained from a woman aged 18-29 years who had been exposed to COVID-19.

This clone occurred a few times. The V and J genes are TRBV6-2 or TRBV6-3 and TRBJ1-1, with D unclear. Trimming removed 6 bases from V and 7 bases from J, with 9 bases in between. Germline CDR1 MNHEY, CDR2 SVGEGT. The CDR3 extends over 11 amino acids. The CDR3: CASSHLNEAFF. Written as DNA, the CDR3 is TGTGCCAGCAGCCATCTAAATGAAGCTTTCTTT.

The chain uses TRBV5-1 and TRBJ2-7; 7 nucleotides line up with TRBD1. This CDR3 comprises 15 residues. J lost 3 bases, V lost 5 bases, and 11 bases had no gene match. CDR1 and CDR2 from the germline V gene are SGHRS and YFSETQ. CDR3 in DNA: TGCGCCAGCAGTAAGACAGGGTCGGCGCACTACGAGCAGTACTTC. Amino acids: CASSKTGSAHYEQYF. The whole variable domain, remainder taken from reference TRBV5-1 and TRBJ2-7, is KAGVTQTPRYLIKTRGQQVTLSCSPISGHRSVSWYQQTPGQGLQFLFEYFSETQRNKGNFPGRFSGRQFSNSRSEMNVSTLELGDSALYLCASSKTGSAHYEQYFGPGTRLTVT.

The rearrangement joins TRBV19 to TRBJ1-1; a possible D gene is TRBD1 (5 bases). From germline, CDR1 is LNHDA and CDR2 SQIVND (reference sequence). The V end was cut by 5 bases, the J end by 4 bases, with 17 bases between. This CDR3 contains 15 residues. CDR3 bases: TGTGCCAGTAGTTGGGGCGTGGCCGGGGGCACTGAAGCTTTCTTT. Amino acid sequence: CASSWGVAGGTEAFF.

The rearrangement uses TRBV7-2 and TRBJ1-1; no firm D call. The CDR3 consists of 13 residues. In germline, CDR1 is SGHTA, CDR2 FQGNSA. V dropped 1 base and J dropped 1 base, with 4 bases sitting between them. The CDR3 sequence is CASSLVANTEAFF. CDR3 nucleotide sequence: TGTGCCAGCAGCTTAGTGGCGAACACTGAAGCTTTCTTT.

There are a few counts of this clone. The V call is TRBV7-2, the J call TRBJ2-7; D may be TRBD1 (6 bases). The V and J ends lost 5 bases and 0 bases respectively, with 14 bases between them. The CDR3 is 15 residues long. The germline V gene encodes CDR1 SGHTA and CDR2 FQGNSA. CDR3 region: CASSANLGASYEQYF. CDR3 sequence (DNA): TGTGCCAGCAGCGCCAACCTGGGGGCCTCCTACGAGCAGTACTTC.

This chain's CDR3 is CASTPSGSVHEQYF. The CDR3 DNA reads as TGTGCCAGCACACCTAGCGGGAGCGTCCACGAGCAGTACTTC. V is TRBV6-5 and J is TRBJ2-7, with 10 bases identical to TRBD2. Germline values: CDR1 MNHEY, CDR2 SVGAGI. V shed 7 bases and J 5 bases; nucleotides not matched to a gene: 8. CDR3 length equals 14 residues.

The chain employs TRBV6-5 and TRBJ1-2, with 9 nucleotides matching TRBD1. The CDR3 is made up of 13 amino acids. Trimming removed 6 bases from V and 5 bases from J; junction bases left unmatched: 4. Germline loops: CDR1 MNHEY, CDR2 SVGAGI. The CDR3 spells CASRTGTGYGYTF. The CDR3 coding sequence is TGTGCCAGCAGGACCGGGACAGGGTATGGCTACACCTTC.

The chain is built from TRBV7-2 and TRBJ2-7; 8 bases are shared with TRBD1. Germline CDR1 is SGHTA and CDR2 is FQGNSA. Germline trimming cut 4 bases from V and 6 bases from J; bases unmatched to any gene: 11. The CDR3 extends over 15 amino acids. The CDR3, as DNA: TGTGCCAGCAGCTCTTCGACAGGGGTAAGGGGCGAGCAGTACTTC. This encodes CASSSSTGVRGEQYF. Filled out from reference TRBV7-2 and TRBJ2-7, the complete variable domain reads GAGVSQSPSNKVTEKGKDVELRCDPISGHTALYWYRQSLGQGLEFLIYFQGNSAPDKSGLPSDRFSAERTGGSVSTLTIQRTQQEDSAVYLCASSSSTGVRGEQYFGPGTRLTVT.

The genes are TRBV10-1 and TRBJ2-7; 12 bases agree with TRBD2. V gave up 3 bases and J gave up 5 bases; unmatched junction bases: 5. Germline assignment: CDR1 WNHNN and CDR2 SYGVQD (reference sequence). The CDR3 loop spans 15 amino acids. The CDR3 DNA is TGCGCCAGCAGTGAAGTAACTAGCGGGAGGAACGAGCAGTACTTC. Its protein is CASSEVTSGRNEQYF.

CDR3 sequence (DNA): TGTGCCAGCAGCTTAGAACAGAAAGCTTTCTTT. This sequence encodes CASSLEQKAFF. The gene calls are TRBV7-8 and TRBJ1-1; D is ambiguous. Germline CDR1 and CDR2: SGHVS and FQNEAQ. V lost 1 base and J lost 9, with 6 bases in between. The CDR3 spans 11 residues.

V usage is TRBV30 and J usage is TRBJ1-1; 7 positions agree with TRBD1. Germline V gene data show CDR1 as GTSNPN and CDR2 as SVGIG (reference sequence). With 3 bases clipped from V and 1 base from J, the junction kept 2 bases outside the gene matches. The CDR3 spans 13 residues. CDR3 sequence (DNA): TGTGCCTGGAGGGGGACAGCGAACACTGAAGCTTTCTTT. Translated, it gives CAWRGTANTEAFF. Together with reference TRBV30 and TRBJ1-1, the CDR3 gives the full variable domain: SQTIHQWPATLVQPVGSPLSLECTVEGTSNPNLYWYRQAAGRGLQLLFYSVGIGQISSEVPQNLSASRPQDRQFILSSKKLLLSDSGFYLCAWRGTANTEAFFGQGTRLTVV.

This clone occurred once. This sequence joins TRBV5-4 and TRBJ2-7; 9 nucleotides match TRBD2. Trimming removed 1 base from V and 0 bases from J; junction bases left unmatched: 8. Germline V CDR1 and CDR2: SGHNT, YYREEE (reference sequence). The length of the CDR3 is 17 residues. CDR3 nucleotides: TGTGCCAGCAGCTTGTATGCTTTAGCGGGGGTCTCCTACGAGCAGTACTTC. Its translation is CASSLYALAGVSYEQYF.

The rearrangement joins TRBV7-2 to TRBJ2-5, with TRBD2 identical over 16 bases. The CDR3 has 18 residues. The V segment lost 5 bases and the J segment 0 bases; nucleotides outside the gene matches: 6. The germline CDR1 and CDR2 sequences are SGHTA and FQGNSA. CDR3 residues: CASSPGGLAGGYQETQYF. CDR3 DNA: TGTGCCAGCAGCCCAGGGGGACTAGCGGGAGGGTACCAAGAGACCCAGTACTTC.

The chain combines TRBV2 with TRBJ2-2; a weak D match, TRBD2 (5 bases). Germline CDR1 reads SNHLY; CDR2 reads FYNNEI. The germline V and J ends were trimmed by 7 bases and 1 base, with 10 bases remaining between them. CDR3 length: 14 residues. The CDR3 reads CASMREGNTGELFF. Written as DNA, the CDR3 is TGTGCCAGCATGAGAGAGGGGAACACCGGGGAGCTGTTTTTT.

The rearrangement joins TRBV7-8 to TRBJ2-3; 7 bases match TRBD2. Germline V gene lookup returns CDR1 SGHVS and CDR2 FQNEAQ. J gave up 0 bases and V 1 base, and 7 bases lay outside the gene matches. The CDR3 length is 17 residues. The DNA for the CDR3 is TGTGCCAGCAGCTTAGAGGCCAGCGGGATTAGCACAGATACGCAGTATTTT. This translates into CASSLEASGISTDTQYF.

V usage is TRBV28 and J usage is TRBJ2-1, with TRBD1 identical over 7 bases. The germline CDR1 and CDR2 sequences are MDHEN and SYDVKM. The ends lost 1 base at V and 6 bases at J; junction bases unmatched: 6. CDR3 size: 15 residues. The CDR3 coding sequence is TGTGCCAGCAGTTTATCCAGGGGGAACTTCAATGAGCAGTTCTTC. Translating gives CASSLSRGNFNEQFF.

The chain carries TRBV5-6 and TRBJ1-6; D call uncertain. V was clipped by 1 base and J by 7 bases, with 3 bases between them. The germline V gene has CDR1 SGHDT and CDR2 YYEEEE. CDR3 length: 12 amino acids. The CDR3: CASSLLNSPLHF. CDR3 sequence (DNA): TGTGCCAGCAGCTTGCTCAATTCACCCCTCCACTTT.

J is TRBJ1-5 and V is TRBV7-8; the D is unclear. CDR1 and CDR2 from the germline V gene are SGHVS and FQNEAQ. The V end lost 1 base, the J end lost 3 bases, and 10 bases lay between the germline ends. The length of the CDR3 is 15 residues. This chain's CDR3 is CASSLGASPNQPQHF. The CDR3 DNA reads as TGTGCCAGCAGCTTAGGGGCCAGCCCCAATCAGCCCCAGCATTTT.

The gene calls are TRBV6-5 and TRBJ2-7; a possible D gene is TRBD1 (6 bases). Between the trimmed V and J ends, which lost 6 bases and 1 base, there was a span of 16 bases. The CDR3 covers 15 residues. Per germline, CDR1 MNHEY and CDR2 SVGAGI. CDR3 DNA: TGTGCCAGCAGCGGAGGCGTCGGACAGTCCTACGAGCAGTACTTC. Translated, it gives CASSGGVGQSYEQYF.

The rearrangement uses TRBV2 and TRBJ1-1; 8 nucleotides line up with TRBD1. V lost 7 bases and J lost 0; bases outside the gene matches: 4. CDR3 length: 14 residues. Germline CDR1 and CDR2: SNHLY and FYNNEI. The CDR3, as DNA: TGTGCCAGCACCCCGGACAGGGTGAACACTGAAGCTTTCTTT. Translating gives CASTPDRVNTEAFF.

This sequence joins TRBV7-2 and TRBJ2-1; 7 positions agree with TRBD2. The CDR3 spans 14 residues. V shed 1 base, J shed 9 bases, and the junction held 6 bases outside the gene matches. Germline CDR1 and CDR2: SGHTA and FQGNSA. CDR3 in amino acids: CASSLGGGLGEQFF. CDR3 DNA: TGTGCCAGCAGCTTAGGGGGGGGGTTAGGTGAGCAGTTCTTC.